This passage covers 15 T cell receptor beta chains from one sample sequenced in a study of T cell repertoires in cytomegalovirus infection. Their antigens remain unidentified. MiXCR, applied by TCRdb to the reads, yields one record per CDR3 protein. The sample has approximately 280,000 distinct CDR3 sequences, roughly 21% seen once; the top ten hold about 21%. The sequences come from cultured PBMCs, collected from culture after CMV antigen stimulation. Every receptor here comes from a human donor in good health (CMV status not recorded). Some clones in this sample may be carry-over from other donors' samples.

In this sample, this clonotype turned up a few times. J is TRBJ1-5 and V is TRBV19; D is unclear. The length of the CDR3 is 15 residues. Germline V gives CDR1 LNHDA, CDR2 SQIVND (reference sequence). The V gene lost 1 base and the J gene lost 5 bases, with 12 bases spanning the gap. The CDR3 nucleotides are TGTGCCAGTAGTATAGTGGTAGGAGGGCATCAGCCCCAGCATTTT. This codes for CASSIVVGGHQPQHF.

This clonotype was seen more than once but under ten times. The rearrangement joins TRBV5-6 to TRBJ1-4; D is uncertain. CDR1 is SGHDT and CDR2 is YYEEEE in the germline V gene. V lost 2 bases and J lost 8, with 10 bases in between. The CDR3 loop spans 13 amino acids. Here the CDR3 DNA reads TGTGCCAGCAGCTTAGCGGGAAGCGAAAAACTGTTTTTT. Protein sequence: CASSLAGSEKLFF.

The chain uses TRBV19 and TRBJ1-4, with 9 bases matching TRBD1. V shed 5 bases and J 6 bases; nucleotides not matched to a gene: 4. CDR1 LNHDA and CDR2 SQIVND come from the germline V gene (reference sequence). This CDR3 has 14 residues. The CDR3 DNA reads as TGTGCCAGTAGTGTCTGGACAGGGGATGAAAAACTGTTTTTT. Protein product: CASSVWTGDEKLFF.

The chain uses TRBV6-2 or TRBV6-3 and TRBJ2-1; TRBD2 matches at 10 bases. There are 17 residues in the CDR3. Germline CDR1 MNHEY, CDR2 SVGEGT. V shed 5 bases, J shed 9 bases, and the junction held 16 bases outside the gene matches. Here the CDR3 reads CASSAKQGAGGPAEQFF. The DNA of the CDR3 is TGTGCCAGCAGTGCAAAACAGGGAGCGGGAGGGCCCGCTGAGCAGTTCTTC.

This clonotype was counted a few times. Here the CDR3 reads CASSLRRRGETQYF. In nucleotides, the CDR3 is TGTGCCAGCAGCTTACGGCGGAGGGGGGAGACCCAGTACTTC. The V gene is TRBV7-2, the J gene TRBJ2-5; D is tentatively TRBD1 or TRBD2 (6 bases each). Germline lookup yields CDR1 SGHTA and CDR2 FQGNSA. Deletions cut 2 bases from V and 5 bases from J, with 12 bases between. The CDR3 is 14 amino acids.

The DNA of the CDR3 is TGTGCCAGCAGCCAAGATGTCTCTAGCGGGGAAGAGACCCAGTACTTC. This translates into CASSQDVSSGEETQYF. The genes are TRBV4-2 and TRBJ2-5; the match to TRBD2 covers 9 bases. The CDR3 has 16 residues. J gave up 3 bases and V 0 bases, and 5 bases lay outside the gene matches. Germline assignment: CDR1 LGHNA and CDR2 YNFKEQ.

There are many counts of this clonotype. J is TRBJ2-6 and V is TRBV6-6; D gene uncertain. CDR1 and CDR2 (germline): MNHNY, SVGAGI (reference sequence). The CDR3 runs 17 residues. Trimming removed 9 bases from V and 0 bases from J, with 18 bases in between. CDR3 in amino acids: CASYRRSSSSGANVLTF. CDR3 nucleotides: TGTGCCAGTTACAGACGGAGTTCTAGCTCTGGGGCCAACGTCCTGACTTTC.

This clonotype showed up many times. V gene TRBV7-8 combines with J gene TRBJ2-1; 8 bases are shared with TRBD2. With 5 bases clipped from V and 4 bases from J, the junction kept 7 bases outside the gene matches. In germline, CDR1 is SGHVS, CDR2 FQNEAQ. There are 15 residues in the CDR3. CDR3 sequence reads: CASSASGSLYNEQFF. CDR3 nucleotides: TGTGCCAGCAGCGCGAGCGGGAGCCTTTACAATGAGCAGTTCTTC.

Many counts were recorded for this clonotype. The chain carries TRBV19 and TRBJ2-5; D might be TRBD2 (5 bases). The ends were cut back, 6 bases at V and 1 base at J, with 15 bases in the middle. The germline V gene has CDR1 LNHDA and CDR2 SQIVND (reference sequence). The CDR3 has 15 amino acids. The CDR3 spells CASSLAGSAQETQYF. CDR3 DNA: TGTGCCAGTAGCCTAGCCGGATCAGCCCAAGAGACCCAGTACTTC.

CDR3 loop: CASSKGRWYTEAFF. For the CDR3, the DNA is TGTGCCAGTAGCAAGGGTCGTTGGTACACTGAAGCTTTCTTT. V gene TRBV19 combines with J gene TRBJ1-1; D is uncertain. CDR3 size: 14 residues. Germline V gene lookup returns CDR1 LNHDA and CDR2 SQIVND (reference sequence). Trimming removed 6 bases from V and 3 bases from J, with 14 bases in between. Together with reference TRBV19 and TRBJ1-1, the CDR3 gives the full variable domain: DGGITQSPKYLFRKEGQNVTLSCEQNLNHDAMYWYRQDPGQGLRLIYYSQIVNDFQKGDIAEGYSVSREKKESFPLTVTSAQKNPTAFYLCASSKGRWYTEAFFGQGTRLTVV.

This clonotype was seen more than once but under ten times. The chain couples TRBV20-1 to TRBJ2-3; 7 nucleotides agree with TRBD1. The germline V gene has CDR1 DFQATT and CDR2 SNEGSKA (reference sequence). The junction had 4 bases not matched to a gene; V was cut back by 2 bases and J by 2 bases. The CDR3 sequence is 14 residues long. The CDR3 region is CSARRDRNTDTQYF. As DNA, the CDR3 is TGCAGTGCTAGAAGGGACAGAAACACAGATACGCAGTATTTT.

This chain uses TRBV7-4 with TRBJ2-5; 10 bases agree with TRBD2. V lost 3 bases to trimming and J lost 5 bases; unmatched junction nucleotides: 6. The CDR3 is 15 residues long. Germline lookup yields CDR1 SGHVT and CDR2 SQSDAQ. This CDR3 reads CASSLGRTSGETQYF. CDR3 in DNA: TGTGCCAGCAGCTTGGGAAGGACTAGCGGTGAGACCCAGTACTTC.

The chain links TRBV6-1 to TRBJ2-7, with TRBD2 matching over 13 bases. This CDR3 region has 15 residues. Germline assignment: CDR1 MNHNS and CDR2 SASEGT. V lost 6 bases and J lost 5; bases outside the gene matches: 7. The CDR3 nucleotides read TGTGCCAGCAGGGATACTAGCGGGAGGGCCCACGAGCAGTACGTC. Translation: CASRDTSGRAHEQYV.

The chain couples TRBV7-2 to TRBJ2-3, with D possibly being TRBD1 (6 bases). CDR3 length equals 16 residues. Germline CDR1 SGHTA, CDR2 FQGNSA. Trimming stripped 7 bases from V and 1 base from J, with 18 bases between. In nucleotides, the CDR3 is TGTGCCAGCAACGTAGCAGGGGCAGGGGGCACAGATACGCAGTATTTT. It encodes CASNVAGAGGTDTQYF.

This clonotype appeared a few times. The genes are TRBV19 and TRBJ2-5; 7 positions match TRBD2. The CDR3 is 15 residues long. Germline V lookup: CDR1 LNHDA, CDR2 SQIVND (reference sequence). V shed 3 bases and J 5 bases; nucleotides not matched to a gene: 9. CDR3 loop: CASSILAGEAETQYF. As DNA, the CDR3 is TGTGCCAGTAGTATCTTGGCGGGAGAGGCGGAGACCCAGTACTTC. Full variable domain (remainder filled in from reference TRBV19 and TRBJ2-5): DGGITQSPKYLFRKEGQNVTLSCEQNLNHDAMYWYRQDPGQGLRLIYYSQIVNDFQKGDIAEGYSVSREKKESFPLTVTSAQKNPTAFYLCASSILAGEAETQYFGPGTRLLVL.